The rows below give T cell receptor beta chains drawn from one sample of a study of cytomegalovirus exposure and HLA in healthy donors. The repertoire was sequenced with immunoSEQ multiplex PCR; TCRdb's copy has only in-frame clones and lacks some. The table lists roughly 200,000 clones, roughly 74% of them singletons, with around 2.6% in the top ten. Sequenced: PBMCs. Source of these receptors: a female donor in good health and CMV-seronegative. The CDR3 runs from the conserved cysteine through the conserved F or W. The order of the fields is D gene, J gene, clone size, V gene, CDR3 protein, CDR3 DNA. A D gene is named only where the DNA matches it firmly. Expanded clones are given a class, and other clones once, few, many or no size at all.

d_gene: TRBD2
j_gene: TRBJ2-3
abundance: -
v_gene: TRBV7-7
CDR3aa: CASSLTPGLAGRTQYF
CDR3nt: TGTGCTAGCAGCTTAACCCCGGGACTAGCGGGAAGAACGCAGTATTTT

d_gene: TRBD1
j_gene: TRBJ1-2
abundance: -
v_gene: TRBV6-5
CDR3aa: CASSPRGQGDYGYTF
CDR3nt: TGTGCCAGCAGTCCCCGGGGACAGGGGGACTATGGCTACACCTTC

d_gene: -
j_gene: TRBJ2-1
abundance: -
v_gene: TRBV7-2
CDR3aa: CASSLRGNEQFF
CDR3nt: TGTGCCAGCAGCTTACGCGGAAATGAGCAGTTCTTC

d_gene: TRBD2
j_gene: TRBJ2-4
abundance: few
v_gene: TRBV28
CDR3aa: CASNPSGAKNIQYF
CDR3nt: TGTGCCAGCAACCCTAGCGGAGCCAAAAACATTCAGTACTTC

d_gene: TRBD1
j_gene: TRBJ2-3
abundance: once
v_gene: TRBV6-6
CDR3aa: CASSYGQGADTQYF
CDR3nt: TGTGCCAGCAGTTACGGGCAGGGGGCAGATACGCAGTATTTT

d_gene: -
j_gene: TRBJ2-2
abundance: once
v_gene: TRBV9
CDR3aa: CASSVRLGGSGELFF
CDR3nt: TGTGCCAGCAGCGTTAGGCTCGGGGGATCCGGGGAGCTGTTTTTT

d_gene: -
j_gene: TRBJ2-5
abundance: -
v_gene: TRBV6-1
CDR3aa: CASSDQGGQETQYF
CDR3nt: TGTGCCAGCAGTGACCAGGGAGGCCAAGAGACCCAGTACTTC

d_gene: TRBD1
j_gene: TRBJ2-3
abundance: few
v_gene: TRBV5-1
CDR3aa: CASSLQGATDTQYF
CDR3nt: TGCGCCAGCAGCTTACAGGGGGCGACAGATACGCAGTATTTT

d_gene: -
j_gene: TRBJ1-5
abundance: -
v_gene: TRBV10-1
CDR3aa: CAIGPTKWGNQPQHF
CDR3nt: TGCGCCATTGGGCCGACCAAATGGGGCAATCAGCCCCAGCATTTT

d_gene: TRBD2
j_gene: TRBJ2-1
abundance: -
v_gene: TRBV6-1
CDR3aa: CASSEREAYNEQFF
CDR3nt: TGTGCCAGCAGCGAGCGGGAGGCCTACAATGAGCAGTTCTTC

d_gene: -
j_gene: TRBJ1-2
abundance: -
v_gene: TRBV7-2
CDR3aa: CASSLVGGRRFYGYTF
CDR3nt: TGTGCCAGCAGCTTGGTAGGTGGCAGGCGCTTTTATGGCTACACCTTC

d_gene: TRBD2
j_gene: TRBJ2-1
abundance: -
v_gene: TRBV6-5
CDR3aa: CASSYDWTGGQNEQFF
CDR3nt: TGTGCCAGCAGTTACGATTGGACGGGGGGGCAGAATGAGCAGTTCTTC

d_gene: -
j_gene: TRBJ1-1
abundance: -
v_gene: TRBV2
CDR3aa: CASSGMANTEAFF
CDR3nt: TGTGCCAGCAGTGGTATGGCCAACACTGAAGCTTTCTTT

d_gene: TRBD1
j_gene: TRBJ1-1
abundance: once
v_gene: TRBV4-1
CDR3aa: CASSRQLRQGATEAFF
CDR3nt: TGCGCCAGCAGCCGCCAGCTCCGACAGGGGGCAACTGAAGCTTTCTTT

d_gene: TRBD2
j_gene: TRBJ2-7
abundance: -
v_gene: TRBV5-1
CDR3aa: CASSLVRGGAYEQYF
CDR3nt: TGCGCCAGCAGCTTGGTTCGCGGGGGGGCCTACGAGCAGTACTTC

d_gene: TRBD2
j_gene: TRBJ2-5
abundance: once
v_gene: TRBV7-9
CDR3aa: CASVGGGGETQYF
CDR3nt: TGTGCCAGCGTTGGGGGGGGAGGAGAGACCCAGTACTTC

d_gene: -
j_gene: TRBJ1-1
abundance: -
v_gene: TRBV4-2
CDR3aa: CASSQDRGLEAFF
CDR3nt: TGTGCCAGCAGCCAAGATCGTGGCCTTGAAGCTTTCTTT

d_gene: -
j_gene: TRBJ1-5
abundance: -
v_gene: TRBV19
CDR3aa: CASSRSIRGSNQPQHF
CDR3nt: TGTGCCAGTAGTAGATCCATCAGGGGTAGCAATCAGCCCCAGCATTTT

d_gene: TRBD2
j_gene: TRBJ2-7
abundance: -
v_gene: TRBV5-3
CDR3aa: CARSPPTSGATYEQYF
CDR3nt: TGTGCCAGAAGCCCCCCGACTAGCGGGGCTACCTACGAGCAGTACTTC

d_gene: TRBD1
j_gene: TRBJ1-1
abundance: -
v_gene: TRBV7-9
CDR3aa: CASSTMTGKNTEAFF
CDR3nt: TGTGCCAGCAGCACTATGACAGGGAAGAACACTGAAGCTTTCTTT

d_gene: -
j_gene: TRBJ2-7
abundance: -
v_gene: TRBV7-9
CDR3aa: CASSLWGAGTTYEQYF
CDR3nt: TGTGCCAGCAGCTTATGGGGGGCAGGGACTACCTACGAGCAGTACTTC

d_gene: TRBD1
j_gene: TRBJ1-2
abundance: -
v_gene: TRBV7-6
CDR3aa: CASRRDSSSGYGYTF
CDR3nt: TGTGCCAGCAGAAGGGACAGTAGCTCGGGCTATGGCTACACCTTC

d_gene: TRBD1
j_gene: TRBJ2-7
abundance: -
v_gene: TRBV5-3
CDR3aa: CARSFMGTGEWEQYF
CDR3nt: TGTGCCAGAAGCTTCATGGGGACAGGGGAGTGGGAGCAGTACTTC

d_gene: TRBD1
j_gene: TRBJ2-2
abundance: -
v_gene: TRBV6-1
CDR3aa: CASRDRGRGGELFF
CDR3nt: TGTGCCAGCCGGGACAGGGGGCGCGGCGGGGAGCTGTTTTTT

d_gene: TRBD1
j_gene: TRBJ1-2
abundance: once
v_gene: TRBV15
CDR3aa: CAAGPGGMEGYTF
CDR3nt: TGTGCCGCGGGGCCAGGGGGAATGGAAGGCTACACCTTC

d_gene: -
j_gene: TRBJ2-7
abundance: -
v_gene: TRBV15
CDR3aa: CATRSSGAVVLEQYF
CDR3nt: TGTGCCACCAGGAGTTCAGGGGCGGTCGTTTTGGAGCAGTACTTC

d_gene: -
j_gene: TRBJ1-1
abundance: few
v_gene: TRBV28
CDR3aa: CASSLLGSEAFF
CDR3nt: TGTGCCAGCAGTTTATTGGGCAGCGAAGCTTTCTTT

d_gene: -
j_gene: TRBJ2-7
abundance: -
v_gene: TRBV5-6
CDR3aa: CASSFQGPAYEQYF
CDR3nt: TGTGCCAGCAGCTTTCAGGGTCCAGCCTACGAGCAGTACTTC

d_gene: TRBD2
j_gene: TRBJ2-5
abundance: -
v_gene: TRBV9
CDR3aa: CASSTFGGSVPETQYF
CDR3nt: TGTGCCAGCAGCACATTCGGGGGGTCAGTACCCGAGACCCAGTACTTC

d_gene: -
j_gene: TRBJ2-6
abundance: -
v_gene: TRBV30
CDR3aa: CASNRSPGANVLTF
CDR3nt: TGTGCCTCCAACCGAAGCCCTGGGGCCAACGTCCTGACTTTC

d_gene: -
j_gene: TRBJ2-1
abundance: -
v_gene: TRBV21-1
CDR3aa: CASSKEWEGDRAYNEQFF
CDR3nt: TGTGCCAGCAGCAAGGAGTGGGAGGGGGACAGGGCCTACAATGAGCAGTTCTTC

d_gene: -
j_gene: TRBJ2-4
abundance: few
v_gene: TRBV13
CDR3aa: CASSLGAQVQNF
CDR3nt: TGTGCCAGCAGCTTGGGGGCACAGGTCCAGAACTTC

d_gene: TRBD2
j_gene: TRBJ2-1
abundance: -
v_gene: TRBV7-9
CDR3aa: CSSSSFGTSGEQFF
CDR3nt: TGTTCCAGCAGCTCGTTTGGGACTAGCGGTGAGCAGTTCTTC

d_gene: -
j_gene: TRBJ1-6
abundance: -
v_gene: TRBV6-5
CDR3aa: CASSYGGTSSPLHF
CDR3nt: TGTGCCAGCAGTTACGGCGGGACGAGTTCACCCCTCCACTTT

d_gene: TRBD2
j_gene: TRBJ2-2
abundance: -
v_gene: TRBV4-2
CDR3aa: CASSLRLAGDPSGELFF
CDR3nt: TGTGCCAGCAGCTTGCGACTAGCGGGGGACCCATCCGGGGAGCTGTTTTTT

d_gene: TRBD2
j_gene: TRBJ2-5
abundance: -
v_gene: TRBV7-9
CDR3aa: CSSSQGSSGRLETQYF
CDR3nt: TGTTCCAGCAGCCAGGGGTCTAGCGGGAGGTTGGAGACCCAGTACTTC

d_gene: -
j_gene: TRBJ2-3
abundance: -
v_gene: TRBV7-9
CDR3aa: CASSLRQLTDTQYF
CDR3nt: TGTGCCAGCAGCCTCCGACAGCTCACAGATACGCAGTATTTT

d_gene: -
j_gene: TRBJ2-7
abundance: many
v_gene: TRBV6-1
CDR3aa: CASSERAGQAYEQYF
CDR3nt: TGTGCCAGCAGTGAGCGGGCAGGTCAGGCCTACGAGCAGTACTTC

d_gene: TRBD1
j_gene: TRBJ2-7
abundance: -
v_gene: TRBV27
CDR3aa: CASSSSGGPDYEQYF
CDR3nt: TGTGCCAGCAGCTCTTCAGGGGGTCCCGACTACGAGCAGTACTTC

d_gene: -
j_gene: TRBJ1-5
abundance: -
v_gene: TRBV5-1
CDR3aa: CASSAGPRESNQPQHF
CDR3nt: TGCGCCAGCAGCGCGGGGCCCAGGGAGAGCAATCAGCCCCAGCATTTT